The source of this T cell receptor beta chain is a study of cytomegalovirus exposure and HLA in healthy donors. Study-level background: As released early, the data held 65 million to 90 million unique TCRs from HLA-typed donors. Study findings and constraints: Reportedly, fewer N-insertions than the roughly 690-donor mean appeared in an Asian-associated ancestry cluster in a later analysis. In a later analysis, specific HLA alleles were associated with approximately 17,000 TCR beta sequences at a 0.05 false discovery rate.

The donors were healthy bone marrow donors. The PCR ran on 60 Vbeta and 13 Jbeta primers. Using immunoSEQ multiplex PCR, the repertoire was profiled, and TCRdb retains in-frame clones only, with some absent. The sample yields some 110,000 clones, around 72% seen once. This clone was picked up a small number of times. Its cognate antigen is unknown. CDR1 and CDR2 (germline): GTSNPN, SVGIG (reference sequence). CDR3 length equals 12 residues. V lost 4 bases and J 2 bases, leaving 6 bases between the germline ends. V and J are TRBV30 and TRBJ1-3, with a weak D call TRBD1 (5 bases). This TCR was sampled from a male donor in good health and CMV-seronegative. Specimen: PBMCs. The CDR3 loop reads CAWTRAGNTIYF. CDR3 coding DNA: TGTGCCTGGACCAGGGCTGGAAACACCATATATTTT.